Sequencing of this T cell receptor beta chain was carried out in a study of blood T cell repertoires in COVID-19. Germline V gives CDR1 SGDLS, CDR2 YYNGEE. V dropped 3 bases and J dropped 3; count of bases not matched to a gene: 3. The CDR3 loop spans 13 amino acids. In the authors' workflow: Reference gene primer amplification gave nucleated cell count estimates. Data came from immunoSEQ multiplex PCR; TCRdb stores just in-frame clones and leaves some out. V and J calls and clone size are those listed in that table; D and trimming were worked out from the DNA. This repertoire shows around 220,000 clones, roughly 87% found once; its top ten account for under 2.5%.

The chain recombines TRBV9 with TRBJ2-7; TRBD1 agrees at 7 bases. The sequenced sample consisted of peripheral blood. The clonotype originates from a man between 35 and 55 years old with active or convalescent COVID-19. In DNA, the CDR3 is TGTGCCAGCAGCGACCGACAGGGCTACGAGCAGTACTTC. Its translation: CASSDRQGYEQYF.